These 25 T cell receptor beta chains came from one sample sequenced in a study of T cell repertoires in cytomegalovirus infection. TCRdb re-called the reads through MiXCR, storing one row per CDR3 protein. The sample yields more than 250,000 distinct CDR3 sequences, approximately 25% seen once. No antigen has been identified for these receptors. The sample here was cultured PBMCs, taken from culture after CMV antigen stimulation. The receptor source for this set is a human donor in good health (CMV status not recorded). Some clones in this sample may be carry-over from other donors' samples.

The chain has TRBV2 and TRBJ2-5, with TRBD1 matching 11 bases. V shed 10 bases, J shed 4 bases, and the junction held 11 bases outside the gene matches. The CDR3 is 15 residues long. CDR1 and CDR2 (germline): SNHLY, FYNNEI. The CDR3 region is CATYRTGGFGETQYF. As DNA, the CDR3 is TGTGCCACCTACCGGACAGGGGGCTTCGGAGAGACCCAGTACTTC.

CDR3 bases: TGTGCCAGCGATTACGGAATCTCGGACAGTTATAGCAATCAGCCCCAGCATTTT. This translates into CASDYGISDSYSNQPQHF. The rearrangement joins TRBV28 to TRBJ1-5; D may be TRBD1 (6 bases). Trimming removed 8 bases from V and 0 bases from J, with 23 bases in between. The CDR3 spans 18 residues. Per the germline V gene, CDR1 is MDHEN and CDR2 is SYDVKM.

The chain carries TRBV19 and TRBJ2-1; weak D call: TRBD2 (5 bases). The CDR3 spans 17 residues. The ends were cut back, 5 bases at V and 4 bases at J, with 21 bases in the middle. CDR1 and CDR2 from the germline V gene are LNHDA and SQIVND (reference sequence). The CDR3 coding sequence is TGTGCCAGTAGTTCACCGACTACCGGCCTTCTTTACAATGAGCAGTTCTTC. Protein sequence: CASSSPTTGLLYNEQFF. The variable domain in full, completed from reference TRBV19 and TRBJ2-1, reads DGGITQSPKYLFRKEGQNVTLSCEQNLNHDAMYWYRQDPGQGLRLIYYSQIVNDFQKGDIAEGYSVSREKKESFPLTVTSAQKNPTAFYLCASSSPTTGLLYNEQFFGPGTRLTVL.

The rearrangement joins TRBV7-2 to TRBJ2-5; a weak D match, TRBD1 (6 bases). The germline V and J ends were trimmed by 4 bases and 5 bases, with 20 bases remaining between them. The CDR3 sequence is 16 residues long. Germline assignment: CDR1 SGHTA and CDR2 FQGNSA. The CDR3 DNA reads as TGTGCCAGCAGCTCGAGTTGGACAGAGTGGGACGAGACCCAGTACTTC. Its protein product is CASSSSWTEWDETQYF.

This clonotype was seen at least ten times. V is TRBV4-1 and J is TRBJ1-2, with D possibly TRBD1 on 6 matching bases. With 4 bases removed from V and 7 bases from J, the gap between germline ends came to 16 bases. The CDR3 totals 14 residues. Germline loops: CDR1 MGHRA, CDR2 YSYEKL. The CDR3 region has the DNA TGCGCCAGCAGCCCTGCCCCCGACAGGTCTGGCTACACCTTC. Protein: CASSPAPDRSGYTF.

The rearrangement joins TRBV4-3 to TRBJ2-4; 11 nucleotides align to TRBD2. This CDR3 is built from 20 residues. Per the germline V gene, CDR1 is LGHNA and CDR2 is YSLEER. Trimming removed 0 bases from V and 0 bases from J; junction bases left unmatched: 10. CDR3 sequence (DNA): TGCGCCAGCAGCCAAGAAGCGGGACTAGCGGTGAATCTAGCCAAAAACATTCAGTACTTC. It translates to CASSQEAGLAVNLAKNIQYF.

The table lists this clonotype with many counts. CDR3 sequence (DNA): TGTGCCAGCAGCTCGAAGGATTGGGGGCGGGGCTACACCTTC. Amino acid sequence: CASSSKDWGRGYTF. The chain has TRBV5-5 and TRBJ1-2; D is possibly TRBD1 (6 bases). Deletions cut 3 bases from V and 8 bases from J, with 17 bases between. Germline values: CDR1 SGHKS, CDR2 YYEKEE (reference sequence). The CDR3 loop spans 14 amino acids.

This clonotype was seen only a few times. The rearrangement links TRBV5-1 to TRBJ2-5, with TRBD2 matching 9 bases. This CDR3 is built from 17 residues. The germline gives CDR1 SGHRS, CDR2 YFSETQ. J lost 5 bases, V lost 4 bases, and 15 bases had no gene match. Here the CDR3 reads CASSNQPGTSSGETQYF. The CDR3 DNA sequence: TGCGCCAGCAGCAACCAACCCGGGACTAGCAGCGGGGAGACCCAGTACTTC. The whole variable domain, remainder taken from reference TRBV5-1 and TRBJ2-5, is KAGVTQTPRYLIKTRGQQVTLSCSPISGHRSVSWYQQTPGQGLQFLFEYFSETQRNKGNFPGRFSGRQFSNSRSEMNVSTLELGDSALYLCASSNQPGTSSGETQYFGPGTRLLVL.

This clonotype was observed once. V and J are TRBV25-1 and TRBJ2-5; TRBD2 aligns across 9 bases. CDR1 MGHDK and CDR2 SYGVNS come from the germline V gene. This CDR3 is built from 17 residues. V trimming: 3 bases; J trimming: 4 bases; junction bases outside the gene matches: 12. As DNA, the CDR3 is TGTGCCAGCAGTGACCTTCTAGCGGGGACAGTGGGAGAGACCCAGTACTTC. Its translation: CASSDLLAGTVGETQYF.

This clonotype was detected many times. V gene TRBV14 combines with J gene TRBJ1-5; perhaps TRBD1 as D (6 bases). V lost 4 bases to trimming and J lost 5 bases, with 15 bases between them. CDR1 is SGHDN and CDR2 is FVKESK in the germline V gene. This CDR3 has 15 residues. This CDR3 is CASSPRGAGDQPQHF. CDR3 DNA sequence: TGTGCCAGCAGCCCTCGGGGGGCTGGGGATCAGCCCCAGCATTTT.

This clonotype was found many times. V and J are TRBV7-3 and TRBJ2-3; D possibly uses TRBD1 or TRBD2 (5 bases each). V lost 1 base, J lost 2 bases, and 13 bases lay in between. The CDR3 is 16 residues long. CDR1 SGHTA and CDR2 FQGTGA come from the germline V gene. CDR3 loop: CASSLSRDRNTDTQYF. The DNA of the CDR3 is TGTGCCAGCAGCTTAAGCCGGGACCGCAACACAGATACGCAGTATTTT. Variable domain in full (rest from reference TRBV7-3 and TRBJ2-3): GAGVSQTPSNKVTEKGKYVELRCDPISGHTALYWYRQSLGQGPEFLIYFQGTGAADDSGLPNDRFFAVRPEGSVSTLKIQRTERGDSAVYLCASSLSRDRNTDTQYFGPGTRLTVL.

This clonotype has only a few counts. This chain joins TRBV5-8 and TRBJ1-1, with D perhaps matching TRBD1 (6 bases). Germline V gene data show CDR1 as SGHTS and CDR2 as YDEGEE. Deletions cut 1 base from V and 1 base from J, with 11 bases between. The CDR3 is 15 amino acids. The CDR3, as DNA: TGTGCCAGCAGCTTGTCCAGGGGCCCGAACACTGAAGCTTTCTTT. Protein product: CASSLSRGPNTEAFF.

The gene calls are TRBV6-2 or TRBV6-3 and TRBJ1-2, with a weak D call TRBD1 (6 bases). The germline CDR1 and CDR2 sequences are MNHEY and SVGEGT. The CDR3 has 17 amino acids. V shed 6 bases and J shed 0 bases, with 20 bases lying between them. CDR3 in DNA: TGTGCCAGCAGGGATCCGGGACATCGGGGTTCTAACTATGGCTACACCTTC. This sequence encodes CASRDPGHRGSNYGYTF.

This clonotype was counted a few times. The CDR3 bases are TGTGCCAGCAGTGAACAGAAGAACACCGGGGAGCTGTTTTTT. This sequence encodes CASSEQKNTGELFF. The chain carries TRBV2 and TRBJ2-2; D not certain. Germline V gives CDR1 SNHLY, CDR2 FYNNEI. V shed 2 bases and J shed 1 base, with 5 bases lying between them. This CDR3 spans 14 amino acids.

Written as DNA, the CDR3 is TGTGCCAGCAGCCCGGGACTTACTCTGAGTGAGCAGTTCTTC. As protein: CASSPGLTLSEQFF. The chain carries TRBV7-4 and TRBJ2-1, with D possibly TRBD2 on 6 matching bases. Between the trimmed V and J ends, which lost 5 bases and 9 bases, there was a span of 17 bases. Per germline, CDR1 SGHVT and CDR2 SQSDAQ. The CDR3 consists of 14 residues.

V is TRBV4-3 and J is TRBJ2-2; D is uncertain. The CDR3 totals 16 residues. CDR1 is LGHNA, CDR2 YSLEER, per germline. The V and J ends lost 1 base and 5 bases respectively, with 14 bases between them. CDR3 residues: CASSQVMRWGTGELFF. The CDR3 region has the DNA TGCGCCAGCAGCCAAGTGATGCGATGGGGTACCGGGGAGCTGTTTTTT.

The sample holds a few counts of this clonotype. The chain links TRBV4-1 to TRBJ2-7; D unclear. CDR3 length: 13 amino acids. V shed 1 base and J shed 0 bases, with 4 bases lying between them. Germline V lookup: CDR1 MGHRA, CDR2 YSYEKL. As DNA, the CDR3 is TGCGCCAGCAGCCAAGGGACCTCCTACGAGCAGTACTTC. It translates to CASSQGTSYEQYF.

This clonotype has only a few counts. The rearrangement joins TRBV19 to TRBJ2-1; D possibly corresponds to TRBD2 (6 bases). The V end was cut by 0 bases, the J end by 3 bases, with 12 bases between. Germline V gene data show CDR1 as LNHDA and CDR2 as SQIVND (reference sequence). CDR3 length equals 16 residues. The CDR3 loop reads CASSIDRDSFYNEQFF. The CDR3 nucleotides are TGTGCCAGTAGTATAGATCGGGACTCTTTCTACAATGAGCAGTTCTTC. The whole variable domain, filled in from reference TRBV19 and TRBJ2-1, reads DGGITQSPKYLFRKEGQNVTLSCEQNLNHDAMYWYRQDPGQGLRLIYYSQIVNDFQKGDIAEGYSVSREKKESFPLTVTSAQKNPTAFYLCASSIDRDSFYNEQFFGPGTRLTVL.

This chain joins TRBV19 and TRBJ2-2; 13 bases fit TRBD2. Looked up from germline, CDR1 is LNHDA and CDR2 is SQIVND (reference sequence). The CDR3 has 17 residues. Trimming cost V 4 bases and J 4 bases; bases outside gene matches: 6. The DNA for the CDR3 is TGTGCCAGTAGTACCCGACTAGCGGGAGGTCGCACCGGGGAGCTGTTTTTT. It yields the protein CASSTRLAGGRTGELFF.

The CDR3 here is CASSDSGLAGEVGELFF. In nucleotides, the CDR3 is TGTGCCAGCAGCGATTCTGGACTAGCGGGAGAAGTCGGGGAGCTGTTTTTT. The chain links TRBV7-6 to TRBJ2-2; 13 nucleotides align to TRBD2. Germline CDR1 SGHVS, CDR2 FNYEAQ. The CDR3 covers 17 residues. Trimming cost V 5 bases and J 7 bases; bases outside gene matches: 10.

This rearrangement joins TRBV12-3 or TRBV12-4 to TRBJ1-1; D is ambiguous. V lost 3 bases and J lost 11, with 10 bases in between. This CDR3 contains 11 residues. Here the CDR3 reads CASSFRVEAFF. CDR3 bases: TGTGCCAGCAGTTTTAGGGTTGAGGCTTTCTTT.

The CDR3 protein is CASSAKPSGRLNEQFF. The CDR3 bases are TGTGCCAGCAGCGCAAAGCCTAGCGGGAGGTTAAACGAGCAGTTCTTC. V is TRBV7-9 and J is TRBJ2-1, with 11 bases matching TRBD2. Looked up from germline, CDR1 is SEHNR and CDR2 is FQNEAQ (reference sequence). Germline trimming cut 5 bases from V and 10 bases from J; bases unmatched to any gene: 13. This CDR3 region has 16 residues.

The chain uses TRBV11-2 and TRBJ2-3, with D possibly being TRBD2 (6 bases). Trimming shortened V by 4 bases and J by 1 base, and 15 bases separated the two germline ends. There are 16 residues in the CDR3. Germline CDR1 and CDR2: SGHAT and FQNNGV. The DNA of the CDR3 is TGTGCCAGCAGCTCCACGTTTCAGCGGGGCACAGATACGCAGTATTTT. Its protein product is CASSSTFQRGTDTQYF.

The chain has TRBV5-1 and TRBJ2-2; the D is unclear. Trimming took 0 bases from V and 4 from J, leaving 7 bases between them. Germline CDR1 SGHRS, CDR2 YFSETQ. The CDR3 extends over 14 amino acids. This CDR3 is CASSLVQVTGELFF. CDR3 DNA: TGCGCCAGCAGCTTGGTGCAGGTCACCGGGGAGCTGTTTTTT.

The chain links TRBV7-3 to TRBJ2-1, with 8 bases lining up with TRBD1. The CDR3 consists of 14 residues. Per the germline V gene, CDR1 is SGHTA and CDR2 is FQGTGA. The V gene end was trimmed by 5 bases and the J gene end by 5 bases; junction bases not matched to a gene: 5. The CDR3 loop reads CASSTTGAHNEQFF. The CDR3 bases are TGTGCCAGCAGCACGACAGGGGCCCACAATGAGCAGTTCTTC.